This T cell receptor beta chain stems from a study of blood T cell repertoires in COVID-19. Study at large: The samples span acute and convalescent COVID-19 from the United States, Italy and Spain. The analysed material was cDNA or gDNA that came from T cells, B-cell-depleted T cells, or PBMCs.

In the original analysis: From reference gene primer amplification, estimates of nucleated cell counts were derived. Assay: immunoSEQ multiplex PCR; the TCRdb copy retains only in-frame clones and omits some. That table supplies the V and J calls and clone size; D and trimming were determined from the DNA. The sample has 150,000 to 200,000 clones; around 90% are singletons. The sequence was obtained from a man in his forties or fifties with acute or convalescent COVID-19. Material for sequencing was peripheral blood.

In DNA form, the CDR3 reads TGTGCCAGTAGTATTCCAGCGGGGGTTCCCAATGAGCAGTTCTTC. Translating gives CASSIPAGVPNEQFF. V is TRBV19 and J is TRBJ2-1; 8 bases are a match to TRBD2. The CDR3 has 15 residues. CDR1 and CDR2 from the germline V gene are LNHDA and SQIVND (reference sequence). The V and J ends lost 3 bases and 6 bases, in that order; junction bases with no gene match: 7. Full variable domain (missing parts from reference TRBV19 and TRBJ2-1): DGGITQSPKYLFRKEGQNVTLSCEQNLNHDAMYWYRQDPGQGLRLIYYSQIVNDFQKGDIAEGYSVSREKKESFPLTVTSAQKNPTAFYLCASSIPAGVPNEQFFGPGTRLTVL.